The clone carrying this TCR beta chain came up many times. As yet, its antigen is unknown. The sample is drawn from a study of T cells in Graves' hyperthyroidism and ophthalmopathy. Germline V gene sequence: CDR1 SGHTA, CDR2 FQGNSA. Trimming removed 3 bases at V and 5 bases at J, with 13 bases between. This CDR3 contains 14 residues. Study results and caveats: In simple terms, a model built on 13 V-J features told ophthalmopathy apart from stable hyperthyroidism.

Amplified regions were TCR beta CDR3 sequences from RNA transcripts. Primed by the HTBI set, a first-round RT-PCR was run on the TCR CDR3. Each CDR3 protein gets one entry after TCRdb re-called the multiplex PCR reads with MiXCR. The data show roughly 600,000 distinct CDR3 sequences, 14% seen once. This chain uses TRBV7-2 with TRBJ2-5, with D possibly TRBD1 on 6 matching bases. The source material was blood. This TCR derives from a woman aged 45 to 65 with Graves' ophthalmopathy. The DNA of the CDR3 is TGTGCCAGCAGCTTTGGATCAGGGGTGGAGACCCAGTACTTC. Translation gives CASSFGSGVETQYF. Full variable domain (missing parts from reference TRBV7-2 and TRBJ2-5): GAGVSQSPSNKVTEKGKDVELRCDPISGHTALYWYRQSLGQGLEFLIYFQGNSAPDKSGLPSDRFSAERTGGSVSTLTIQRTQQEDSAVYLCASSFGSGVETQYFGPGTRLLVL.